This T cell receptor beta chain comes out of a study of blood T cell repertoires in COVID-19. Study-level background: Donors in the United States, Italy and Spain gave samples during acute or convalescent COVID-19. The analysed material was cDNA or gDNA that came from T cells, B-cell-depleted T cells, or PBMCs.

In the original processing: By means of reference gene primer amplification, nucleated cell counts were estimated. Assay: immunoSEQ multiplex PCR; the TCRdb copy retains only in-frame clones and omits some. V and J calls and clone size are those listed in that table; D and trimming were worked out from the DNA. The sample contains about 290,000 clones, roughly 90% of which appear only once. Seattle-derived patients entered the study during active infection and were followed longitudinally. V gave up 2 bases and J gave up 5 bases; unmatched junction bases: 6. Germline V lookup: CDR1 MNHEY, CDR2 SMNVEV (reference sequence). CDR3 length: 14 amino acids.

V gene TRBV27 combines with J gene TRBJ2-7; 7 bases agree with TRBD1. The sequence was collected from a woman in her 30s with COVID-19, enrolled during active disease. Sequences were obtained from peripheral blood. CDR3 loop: CASSLTGVGNEQYF. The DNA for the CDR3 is TGTGCCAGCAGTTTAACAGGGGTCGGAAACGAGCAGTACTTC.